This T cell receptor beta chain was captured by sequencing in a study of T cell changes during pregnancy in multiple sclerosis. Measured with immunoSEQ multiplex PCR; TCRdb has only the in-frame clones, and not every one. In the table there are about 100,000 clones, approximately 92% of which are singletons. In this sample, this clone turned up a few times. The length of the CDR3 is 12 residues. Trimming cost V 6 bases and J 3 bases, with 9 bases left between them. CDR1 and CDR2 from the germline V gene are SNHLY and FYNNEI. The chain has TRBV2 and TRBJ2-7; D unresolved. This clonotype originated in a female donor with multiple sclerosis, enrolled in a pregnancy study. The specimen comprised peripheral blood, sampled after pregnancy. DNA for the CDR3: TGTGCCAGCAGGAACCAACTCTACGAGCAGTACTTC. It specifies CASRNQLYEQYF.